This passage covers 30 T cell receptor beta chains from one sample sequenced in a study of STAT5B mutations in CD4+ large granular lymphocyte leukemia. The protocol was immunoSEQ multiplex PCR, while the TCRdb copy is restricted to in-frame clones and leaves out a portion. The sample shows 30,000 to 35,000 clones, 87% of them seen only once. Specimen: CD4+ T cells from blood buffy coats. The receptors were gathered from a human donor in good health.

The chain is built from TRBV11-2 and TRBJ1-1, with a possible D match to TRBD1 (5 bases). This CDR3 has 15 amino acids. Germline values: CDR1 SGHAT, CDR2 FQNNGV. Trimming left V 5 bases short and J 5 bases short, with 18 bases between. CDR3 loop: CASSPPEQGRTEAFF. The CDR3 DNA reads TGTGCCAGCAGCCCCCCCGAGCAGGGTAGAACTGAAGCTTTCTTT.

V usage is TRBV29-1 and J usage is TRBJ2-5, with 7 bases matching TRBD2. With 4 bases clipped from V and 5 bases from J, the junction kept 4 bases outside the gene matches. Germline assignment: CDR1 SQVTM and CDR2 ANQGSEA. The CDR3 loop spans 12 amino acids. The CDR3 reads CSVAGGGETQYF. CDR3 bases: TGCAGCGTTGCTGGGGGGGGTGAGACCCAGTACTTC. The full variable domain, in which reference TRBV29-1 and TRBJ2-5 provide the parts outside the CDR3, is SAVISQKPSRDICQRGTSLTIQCQVDSQVTMMFWYRQQPGQSLTLIATANQGSEATYESGFVIDKFPISRPNLTFSTLTVSNMSPEDSSIYLCSVAGGGETQYFGPGTRLLVL.

V and J are TRBV11-2 and TRBJ2-1, with 7 positions matching TRBD1. The length of the CDR3 is 14 residues. Trimming removed 8 bases from V and 1 base from J; junction bases left unmatched: 5. CDR1 and CDR2 from the germline V gene are SGHAT and FQNNGV. In DNA, the CDR3 is TGTGCCAGCTCCCGGGACAGTTCCTACAATGAGCAGTTCTTC. It yields the protein CASSRDSSYNEQFF.

V gene TRBV6-4 combines with J gene TRBJ1-5; no definite D call. The CDR3 loop spans 12 amino acids. Trimming left V 4 bases short and J 4 bases short, with 5 bases between. CDR1 and CDR2 from the germline V gene are MRHNA and SNTAGT. For the CDR3, the DNA is TGTGCCAGCAGTGCCAGGAATCAGCCCCAGCATTTT. This translates into CASSARNQPQHF.

In the case of this clone: The junction shows a germline mismatch at one end, possibly a read error. The J gene is TRBJ2-5, the V gene TRBV7-7, with D perhaps matching TRBD1 or TRBD2 (6 bases each). Germline V gene sequence: CDR1 SSHAT, CDR2 FNYEAQ (reference sequence). The CDR3 length is 13 residues. The CDR3 protein is CASSQTRGETQYF. CDR3 coding DNA: TGTGCTAGCAGCCAGACTAGGGGGGAGACCCAGTACTTC.

The rearrangement joins TRBV6-5 to TRBJ2-1; 13 bases are a match to TRBD2. V lost 5 bases and J lost 6; bases outside the gene matches: 1. CDR3 length: 14 amino acids. CDR1 is MNHEY and CDR2 is SVGAGI in the germline V gene. This chain's CDR3 is CASSRLAGGNEQFF. For the CDR3, the DNA is TGTGCCAGCAGTCGACTAGCGGGAGGCAATGAGCAGTTCTTC.

The chain carries TRBV4-1 and TRBJ1-1; maybe TRBD1 (5 bases). The germline V gene has CDR1 MGHRA and CDR2 YSYEKL. The CDR3 extends over 17 amino acids. Trimming removed 0 bases from V and 0 bases from J, with 14 bases in between. The CDR3 DNA reads as TGCGCCAGCAGCCAAGAGGGGACTTTAGTCATGAACACTGAAGCTTTCTTT. Translation: CASSQEGTLVMNTEAFF.

The table lists this clone with a count of one. V gene TRBV19 combines with J gene TRBJ2-5; 10 bases align to TRBD1. With 1 base clipped from V and 2 bases from J, the junction kept 4 bases outside the gene matches. The germline V gene encodes CDR1 LNHDA and CDR2 SQIVND (reference sequence). The CDR3 totals 16 residues. This CDR3 is CASSIGQGALQETQYF. The CDR3 nucleotides read TGTGCCAGTAGTATAGGACAGGGGGCCCTTCAAGAGACCCAGTACTTC. Together with reference TRBV19 and TRBJ2-5, the CDR3 gives the full variable domain: DGGITQSPKYLFRKEGQNVTLSCEQNLNHDAMYWYRQDPGQGLRLIYYSQIVNDFQKGDIAEGYSVSREKKESFPLTVTSAQKNPTAFYLCASSIGQGALQETQYFGPGTRLLVL.

The genes are TRBV6-5 and TRBJ1-4; weak D call: TRBD1 (6 bases). This CDR3 spans 15 amino acids. V shed 5 bases and J shed 6 bases, with 16 bases lying between them. Germline V gene sequence: CDR1 MNHEY, CDR2 SVGAGI. CDR3: CASSPLGDIDEKLFF. CDR3 coding DNA: TGTGCCAGCAGTCCTTTGGGGGACATTGATGAAAAACTGTTTTTT.

The J gene is TRBJ2-7, the V gene TRBV7-2; TRBD2 matches 12 bases. The V segment lost 1 base and the J segment 5 bases; nucleotides outside the gene matches: 9. Germline CDR1 reads SGHTA; CDR2 reads FQGNSA. The CDR3 is 17 amino acids. Here the CDR3 DNA reads TGTGCCAGCAGCTTAGATGCCCTAGCGGGAGGGTTCGACGAGCAGTACTTC. Translated: CASSLDALAGGFDEQYF.

A word on this clone: One junction end disagrees with the germline gene, perhaps due to a read error. The V call is TRBV10-3, the J call TRBJ2-5; TRBD1 might be the D (5 bases). The CDR3 is 16 amino acids. The germline gives CDR1 ENHRY, CDR2 SYGVKD. The CDR3 region has the DNA TGTGCCATCAGCGAGTCGATCCAGGGCGGTTCGGAGACCCAGTACTTC. This encodes CAISESIQGGSETQYF.

The CDR3 DNA sequence: TGTGCCAGCAGCGTAGGGGTTAGCTACAATGAGCAGTTCTTC. Its translation: CASSVGVSYNEQFF. The V call is TRBV9, the J call TRBJ2-1; D is undetermined. This CDR3 spans 14 amino acids. With 0 bases removed from V and 3 bases from J, the gap between germline ends came to 7 bases. Germline CDR1 SGDLS, CDR2 YYNGEE.

The chain carries TRBV7-3 and TRBJ2-6, with 10 bases that match TRBD1. The CDR3 is made up of 17 amino acids. Germline CDR1 is SGHTA and CDR2 is FQGTGA. With 3 bases clipped from V and 0 bases from J, the junction kept 2 bases outside the gene matches. The CDR3 DNA follows: TGTGCCAGCAGCTTGGGGGACAGGGGCTCTGGGGCCAACGTCCTGACTTTC. The encoded protein is CASSLGDRGSGANVLTF.

CDR3 DNA sequence: TGTGCCAGCAGTACCCCGGGACAGTCGAAGCAGTACTTC. Encoded protein: CASSTPGQSKQYF. The V and J genes are TRBV6-1 and TRBJ2-7; 7 bases are a match to TRBD1. The CDR3 is 13 amino acids. The germline V gene encodes CDR1 MNHNS and CDR2 SASEGT. Trimming took 5 bases from V and 8 from J; bases not matched to a gene: 9.

The sample holds a few counts of this clone. The identical CDR3 is also encoded by other nucleotide sequences in the sample. The chain employs TRBV10-3 and TRBJ1-1, with TRBD1 matching 8 bases. This CDR3 region has 13 residues. Per the germline V gene, CDR1 is ENHRY and CDR2 is SYGVKD. J lost 2 bases, V lost 6 bases, and 2 bases had no gene match. The CDR3 sequence is CAISGQGNTEAFF. In DNA form, the CDR3 reads TGTGCCATCAGCGGACAGGGAAACACTGAAGCTTTCTTT.

J is TRBJ1-1 and V is TRBV5-1, with D possibly matching TRBD1 (5 bases). The CDR3 covers 15 residues. Deletions cut 2 bases from V and 0 bases from J, with 11 bases between. Germline V CDR1 and CDR2: SGHRS, YFSETQ. The CDR3 DNA reads as TGCGCCAGCAGCTTTTCGACAGTGATGAACACTGAAGCTTTCTTT. Translation: CASSFSTVMNTEAFF.

The chain joins TRBV5-1 to TRBJ2-7; 9 nucleotides line up with TRBD1. The V segment lost 6 bases and the J segment 3 bases; nucleotides outside the gene matches: 7. The CDR3 extends over 14 amino acids. Germline-derived CDR1 and CDR2 are SGHRS and YFSETQ. CDR3 sequence: CASMATGGVYEQYF. Written as DNA, the CDR3 is TGCGCCAGCATGGCGACAGGGGGTGTCTACGAGCAGTACTTC. Based on the CDR3 plus reference TRBV5-1 and TRBJ2-7, the full variable domain is KAGVTQTPRYLIKTRGQQVTLSCSPISGHRSVSWYQQTPGQGLQFLFEYFSETQRNKGNFPGRFSGRQFSNSRSEMNVSTLELGDSALYLCASMATGGVYEQYFGPGTRLTVT.

J is TRBJ2-1 and V is TRBV5-1; D is unresolved. The CDR3 contains 15 residues. The V and J ends lost 4 bases and 0 bases respectively, with 11 bases between them. CDR1 SGHRS and CDR2 YFSETQ come from the germline V gene. CDR3 loop: CASSRVTSSYNEQFF. For the CDR3, the DNA is TGCGCCAGCAGCAGGGTTACCAGCTCCTACAATGAGCAGTTCTTC.

This chain joins TRBV18 and TRBJ2-7, with D perhaps TRBD2 (6 bases). Germline V lookup: CDR1 KGHSH, CDR2 LQKENI. V lost 2 bases and J lost 5, with 16 bases in between. The CDR3 is 15 amino acids. The CDR3 DNA follows: TGTGCCAGCTCACCATCGGGGGAGTCAATGAACGAGCAGTACTTC. This translates into CASSPSGESMNEQYF.

The rearrangement uses TRBV28 and TRBJ2-7; no clear D. This CDR3 is 12 amino acids long. V was trimmed by 5 bases and J by 2 bases, leaving 7 bases between them. CDR1 is MDHEN, CDR2 SYDVKM, per germline. CDR3 sequence (DNA): TGTGCCAGCAGTGCGCCCGCCTACGAGCAGTACTTC. This gives the protein CASSAPAYEQYF.

The CDR3 spells CASSSSLNRGKLFF. The CDR3 region has the DNA TGTGCCAGCAGCTCTAGCCTAAACAGGGGGAAACTGTTTTTT. The rearrangement uses TRBV7-2 and TRBJ1-4; TRBD1 agrees at 8 bases. The CDR3 sequence is 14 residues long. Germline values: CDR1 SGHTA, CDR2 FQGNSA. J was trimmed by 11 bases and V by 4 bases; bases with no gene match: 9.

This clone was observed a single time. The CDR3 sequence: CASSISGLLERTQYF. CDR3 DNA: TGTGCCAGTAGTATAAGCGGGCTCCTTGAGAGGACCCAGTACTTC. The chain employs TRBV19 and TRBJ2-5; perhaps TRBD2 as D (6 bases). The CDR3 sequence is 15 residues long. V lost 2 bases and J lost 7, with 17 bases in between. The germline gives CDR1 LNHDA, CDR2 SQIVND (reference sequence).

The CDR3 DNA follows: TGTGCCAGCAAACGACAGGGCTCCTACGAGCAGTACTTC. Amino acid sequence: CASKRQGSYEQYF. The chain recombines TRBV6-1 with TRBJ2-7; TRBD1 aligns across 7 bases. After removal of 7 bases from V and 0 bases from J, the junction contained 3 bases not matched to a gene. This CDR3 comprises 13 residues. From germline, CDR1 is MNHNS and CDR2 SASEGT.

V is TRBV2 and J is TRBJ2-5, with TRBD2 identical over 10 bases. The CDR3 consists of 13 residues. Germline CDR1 is SNHLY and CDR2 is FYNNEI. V shed 10 bases, J shed 3 bases, and the junction held 5 bases outside the gene matches. As DNA, the CDR3 is TGTGCCACCGGACTAGCGGAAAAAGAGACCCAGTACTTC. It encodes CATGLAEKETQYF.

V and J are TRBV4-1 and TRBJ2-1; no definite D call. Looked up from germline, CDR1 is MGHRA and CDR2 is YSYEKL. V lost 0 bases, J lost 1 base, and 10 bases lay in between. The CDR3 is 16 amino acids. CDR3 amino acids: CASSQDRVASYNEQFF. The DNA for the CDR3 is TGCGCCAGCAGCCAAGATCGAGTAGCATCCTACAATGAGCAGTTCTTC.

This clone has just a few counts. The V gene is TRBV14, the J gene TRBJ1-2, with no clear D. Trimming shortened V by 4 bases and J by 3 bases, and 12 bases separated the two germline ends. The germline V gene encodes CDR1 SGHDN and CDR2 FVKESK. This CDR3 is 14 amino acids long. CDR3 region: CASSPLGRDYGYTF. CDR3 nucleotides: TGTGCCAGCAGCCCTCTAGGACGGGACTATGGCTACACCTTC.

The chain links TRBV11-2 to TRBJ2-3, with 15 bases aligning to TRBD2. The CDR3 totals 18 residues. The J segment lost 1 base and the V segment lost 6 bases, leaving 8 bases of the junction unmatched. Germline assignment: CDR1 SGHAT and CDR2 FQNNGV. CDR3 protein: CASSPGLAGGGGTDTQYF. The CDR3 DNA reads as TGTGCCAGCAGTCCGGGACTAGCGGGAGGAGGGGGCACAGATACGCAGTATTTT.

This clone was seen only a few times. The CDR3 DNA reads TGTGCCAGCAAAGGGACAGTTACCACAGATACGCAGTATTTT. Translated: CASKGTVTTDTQYF. V usage is TRBV2 and J usage is TRBJ2-3, with TRBD1 matching over 7 bases. The trim removed 7 bases at V and 2 bases at J, leaving 6 bases unmatched. The CDR3 covers 14 residues. Germline-derived CDR1 and CDR2 are SNHLY and FYNNEI.

This chain joins TRBV4-2 and TRBJ1-5; 7 bases map to TRBD1. The V segment lost 1 base and the J segment 0 bases; nucleotides outside the gene matches: 6. Germline V gene sequence: CDR1 LGHNA, CDR2 YNFKEQ. The CDR3 has 17 residues. CDR3 coding DNA: TGTGCCAGCAGCCAAGTTATAACAGGGGTTAGCAATCAGCCCCAGCATTTT. Protein sequence: CASSQVITGVSNQPQHF.

The CDR3 nucleotides read TGTGCCAGTAGTATCCCGGGACAGGGGAGTGGGTCTGAAGCTTTCTTT. As protein: CASSIPGQGSGSEAFF. The chain employs TRBV19 and TRBJ1-1, with TRBD1 matching over 10 bases. The trim removed 3 bases at V and 6 bases at J, leaving 10 bases unmatched. The CDR3 spans 16 residues. Per germline, CDR1 LNHDA and CDR2 SQIVND (reference sequence).